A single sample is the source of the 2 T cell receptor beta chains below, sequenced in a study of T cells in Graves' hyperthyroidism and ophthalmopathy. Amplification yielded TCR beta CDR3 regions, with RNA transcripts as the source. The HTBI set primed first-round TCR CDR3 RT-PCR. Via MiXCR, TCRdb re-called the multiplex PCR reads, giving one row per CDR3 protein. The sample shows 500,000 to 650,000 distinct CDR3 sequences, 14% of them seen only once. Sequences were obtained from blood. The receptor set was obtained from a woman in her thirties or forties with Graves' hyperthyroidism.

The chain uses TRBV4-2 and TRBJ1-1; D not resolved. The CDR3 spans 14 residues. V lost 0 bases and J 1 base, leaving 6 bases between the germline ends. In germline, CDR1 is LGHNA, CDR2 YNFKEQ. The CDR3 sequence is CASSQDEGNTEAFF. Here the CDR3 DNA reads TGTGCCAGCAGCCAAGATGAGGGGAACACTGAAGCTTTCTTT.

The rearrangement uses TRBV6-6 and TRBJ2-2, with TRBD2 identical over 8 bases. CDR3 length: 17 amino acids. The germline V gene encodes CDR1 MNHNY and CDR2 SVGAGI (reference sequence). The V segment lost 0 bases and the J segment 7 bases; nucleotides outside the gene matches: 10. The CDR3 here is CASSYSNQAGAFGELFF. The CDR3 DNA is TGTGCCAGCAGTTACTCGAATCAAGCGGGAGCGTTCGGGGAGCTGTTTTTT.